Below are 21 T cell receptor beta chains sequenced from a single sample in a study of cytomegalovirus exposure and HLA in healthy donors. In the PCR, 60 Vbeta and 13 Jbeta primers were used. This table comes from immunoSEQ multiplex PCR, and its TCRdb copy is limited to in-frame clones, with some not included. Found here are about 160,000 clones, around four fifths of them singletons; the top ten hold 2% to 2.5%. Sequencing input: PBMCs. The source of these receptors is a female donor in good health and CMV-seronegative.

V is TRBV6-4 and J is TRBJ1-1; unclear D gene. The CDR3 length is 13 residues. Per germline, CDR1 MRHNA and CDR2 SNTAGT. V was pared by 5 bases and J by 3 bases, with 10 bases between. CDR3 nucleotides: TGTGCCAGCAGTTCCTCGAGGGACACTGAAGCTTTCTTT. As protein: CASSSSRDTEAFF.

CDR3: CASSDRTGTSTDTQYF. CDR3 nucleotides: TGTGCCAGCAGTGACAGGACAGGGACTAGCACAGATACGCAGTATTTT. This chain links TRBV6-1 with TRBJ2-3; 8 nucleotides agree with TRBD1. Germline V gene lookup returns CDR1 MNHNS and CDR2 SASEGT. The CDR3 sequence is 16 residues long. V was pared by 3 bases and J by 0 bases, with 5 bases of the junction left unmatched.

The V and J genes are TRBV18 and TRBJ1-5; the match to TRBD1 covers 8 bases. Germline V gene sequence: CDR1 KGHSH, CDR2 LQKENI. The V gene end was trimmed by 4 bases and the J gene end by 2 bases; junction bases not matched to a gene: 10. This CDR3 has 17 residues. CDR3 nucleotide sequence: TGTGCCAGCTCACTTACCGGACAGGGTGCGGGCAATCAGCCCCAGCATTTT. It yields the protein CASSLTGQGAGNQPQHF.

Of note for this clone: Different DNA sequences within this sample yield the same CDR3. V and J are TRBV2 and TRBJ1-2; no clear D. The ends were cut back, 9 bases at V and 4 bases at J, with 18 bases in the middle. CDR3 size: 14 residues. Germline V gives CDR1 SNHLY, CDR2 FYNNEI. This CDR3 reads CASSSQAWAYGYTF. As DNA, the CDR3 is TGTGCCAGTAGTTCCCAGGCGTGGGCCTATGGCTACACCTTC.

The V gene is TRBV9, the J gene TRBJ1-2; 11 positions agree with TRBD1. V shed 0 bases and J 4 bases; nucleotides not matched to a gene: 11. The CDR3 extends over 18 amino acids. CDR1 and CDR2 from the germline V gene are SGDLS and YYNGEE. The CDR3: CASSVGGTGGDLIYGYTF. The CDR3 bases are TGTGCCAGCAGCGTAGGGGGGACAGGGGGAGATCTGATCTATGGCTACACCTTC.

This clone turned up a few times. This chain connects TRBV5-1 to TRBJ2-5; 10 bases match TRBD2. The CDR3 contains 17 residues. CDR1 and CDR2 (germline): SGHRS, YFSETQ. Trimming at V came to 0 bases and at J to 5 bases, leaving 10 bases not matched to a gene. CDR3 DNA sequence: TGCGCCAGCAGCTTGGAACTAGCGGGAACCGGGACGGAGACCCAGTACTTC. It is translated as CASSLELAGTGTETQYF. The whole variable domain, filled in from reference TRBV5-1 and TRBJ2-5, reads KAGVTQTPRYLIKTRGQQVTLSCSPISGHRSVSWYQQTPGQGLQFLFEYFSETQRNKGNFPGRFSGRQFSNSRSEMNVSTLELGDSALYLCASSLELAGTGTETQYFGPGTRLLVL.

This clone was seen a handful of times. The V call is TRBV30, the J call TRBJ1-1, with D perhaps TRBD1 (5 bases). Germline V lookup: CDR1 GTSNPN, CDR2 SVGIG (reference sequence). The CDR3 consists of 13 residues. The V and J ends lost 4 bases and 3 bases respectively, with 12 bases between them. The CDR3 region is CAWIWGGDTEAFF. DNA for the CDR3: TGTGCCTGGATTTGGGGGGGGGACACTGAAGCTTTCTTT.

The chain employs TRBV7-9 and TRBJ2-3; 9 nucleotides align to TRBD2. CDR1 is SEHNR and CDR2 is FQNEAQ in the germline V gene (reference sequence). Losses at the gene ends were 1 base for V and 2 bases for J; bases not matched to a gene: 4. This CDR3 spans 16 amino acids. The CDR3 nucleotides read TGTGCCAGCAGCTTAGGACTAGCGGATCCCACAGATACGCAGTATTTT. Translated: CASSLGLADPTDTQYF.

CDR3 region: CAWSGGVSSYNEQFF. The CDR3 DNA is TGTGCCTGGTCCGGGGGGGTAAGCTCCTACAATGAGCAGTTCTTC. The chain has TRBV30 and TRBJ2-1, with 8 bases identical to TRBD2. The trim removed 5 bases at V and 0 bases at J, leaving 6 bases unmatched. Germline assignment: CDR1 GTSNPN and CDR2 SVGIG (reference sequence). The CDR3 length is 15 residues.

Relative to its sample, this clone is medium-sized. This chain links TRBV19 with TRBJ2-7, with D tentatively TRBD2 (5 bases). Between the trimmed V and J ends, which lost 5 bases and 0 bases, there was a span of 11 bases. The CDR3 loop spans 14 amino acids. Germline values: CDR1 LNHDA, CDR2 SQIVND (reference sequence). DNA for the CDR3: TGTGCCAGTAGTTCCCCTAGCCACTCCTACGAGCAGTACTTC. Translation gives CASSSPSHSYEQYF. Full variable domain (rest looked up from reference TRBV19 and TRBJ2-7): DGGITQSPKYLFRKEGQNVTLSCEQNLNHDAMYWYRQDPGQGLRLIYYSQIVNDFQKGDIAEGYSVSREKKESFPLTVTSAQKNPTAFYLCASSSPSHSYEQYFGPGTRLTVT.

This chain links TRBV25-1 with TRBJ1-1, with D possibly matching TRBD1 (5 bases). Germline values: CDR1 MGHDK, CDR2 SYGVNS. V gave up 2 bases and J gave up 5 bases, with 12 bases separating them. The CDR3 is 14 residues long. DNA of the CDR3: TGTGCCAGCAGTGAAGCTTCAGGGAGGACTGAAGCTTTCTTT. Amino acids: CASSEASGRTEAFF.

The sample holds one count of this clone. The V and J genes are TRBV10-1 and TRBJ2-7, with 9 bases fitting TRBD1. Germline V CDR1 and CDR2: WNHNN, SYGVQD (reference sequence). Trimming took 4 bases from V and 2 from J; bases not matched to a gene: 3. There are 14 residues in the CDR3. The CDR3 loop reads CASSGWTGAYEQYF. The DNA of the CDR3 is TGCGCCAGCAGTGGGTGGACAGGGGCCTACGAGCAGTACTTC.

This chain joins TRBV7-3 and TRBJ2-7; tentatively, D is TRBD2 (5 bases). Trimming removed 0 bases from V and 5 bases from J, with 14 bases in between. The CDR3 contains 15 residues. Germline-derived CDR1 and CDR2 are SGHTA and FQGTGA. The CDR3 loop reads CASSLTRASLDEQYF. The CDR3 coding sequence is TGTGCCAGCAGCTTAACGCGGGCTAGCCTCGACGAGCAGTACTTC.

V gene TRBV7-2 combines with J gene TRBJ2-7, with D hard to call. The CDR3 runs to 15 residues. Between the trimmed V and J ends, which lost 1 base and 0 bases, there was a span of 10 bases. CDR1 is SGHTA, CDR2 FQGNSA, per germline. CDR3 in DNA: TGTGCCAGCAGCTTAGTTCAGGTCCGCTCCTACGAGCAGTACTTC. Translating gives CASSLVQVRSYEQYF.

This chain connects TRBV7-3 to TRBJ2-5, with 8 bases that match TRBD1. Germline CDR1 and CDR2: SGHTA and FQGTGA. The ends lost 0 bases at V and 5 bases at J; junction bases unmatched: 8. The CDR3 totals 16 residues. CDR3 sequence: CASSLTRTGSGETQYF. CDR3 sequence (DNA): TGTGCCAGCAGCTTAACCAGGACAGGGTCCGGGGAGACCCAGTACTTC.

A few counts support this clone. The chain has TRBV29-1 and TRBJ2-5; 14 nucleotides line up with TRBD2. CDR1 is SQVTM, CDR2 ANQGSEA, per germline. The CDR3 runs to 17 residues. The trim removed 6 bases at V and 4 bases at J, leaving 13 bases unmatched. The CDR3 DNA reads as TGCAGCGTCGCTACCGGGACTAGCGGGGGCCCGGGAGAGACCCAGTACTTC. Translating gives CSVATGTSGGPGETQYF.

The CDR3, as DNA: TGTGCCATCGTGACGGGACAGGGAAGGAATGAGCAGTTCTTC. Its translation is CAIVTGQGRNEQFF. The chain carries TRBV5-4 and TRBJ2-1; the match to TRBD1 covers 9 bases. Trimming removed 9 bases from V and 7 bases from J; junction bases left unmatched: 11. The CDR3 is 14 amino acids. From germline, CDR1 is SGHNT and CDR2 YYREEE (reference sequence).

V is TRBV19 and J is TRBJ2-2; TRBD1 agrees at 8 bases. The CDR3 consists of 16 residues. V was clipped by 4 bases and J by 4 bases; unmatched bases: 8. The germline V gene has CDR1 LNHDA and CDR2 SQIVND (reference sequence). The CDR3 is CASSTEQGAGTGELFF. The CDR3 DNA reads TGTGCCAGTAGTACCGAGCAGGGGGCGGGCACCGGGGAGCTGTTTTTT.

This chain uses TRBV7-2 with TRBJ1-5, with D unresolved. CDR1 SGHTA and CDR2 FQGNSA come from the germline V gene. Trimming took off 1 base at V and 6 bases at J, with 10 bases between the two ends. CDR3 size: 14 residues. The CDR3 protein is CASSLDSGSQPQHF. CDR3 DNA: TGTGCCAGCAGCTTAGATTCAGGATCTCAGCCCCAGCATTTT.

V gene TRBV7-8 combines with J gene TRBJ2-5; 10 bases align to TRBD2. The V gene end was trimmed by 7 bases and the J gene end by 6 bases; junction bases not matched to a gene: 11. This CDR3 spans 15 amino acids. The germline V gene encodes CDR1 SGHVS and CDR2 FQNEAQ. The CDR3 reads CASNPGVAGGKTQYF. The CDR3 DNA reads TGTGCCAGCAACCCGGGAGTAGCGGGGGGAAAGACCCAGTACTTC.

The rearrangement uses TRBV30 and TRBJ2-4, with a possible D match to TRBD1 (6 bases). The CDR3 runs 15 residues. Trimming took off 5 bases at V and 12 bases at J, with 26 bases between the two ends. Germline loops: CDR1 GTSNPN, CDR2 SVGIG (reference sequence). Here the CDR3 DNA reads TGTGCCTGGGGGTGGGGTAGTGGAAATATGGACAGTCAGTACTTC. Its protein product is CAWGWGSGNMDSQYF.